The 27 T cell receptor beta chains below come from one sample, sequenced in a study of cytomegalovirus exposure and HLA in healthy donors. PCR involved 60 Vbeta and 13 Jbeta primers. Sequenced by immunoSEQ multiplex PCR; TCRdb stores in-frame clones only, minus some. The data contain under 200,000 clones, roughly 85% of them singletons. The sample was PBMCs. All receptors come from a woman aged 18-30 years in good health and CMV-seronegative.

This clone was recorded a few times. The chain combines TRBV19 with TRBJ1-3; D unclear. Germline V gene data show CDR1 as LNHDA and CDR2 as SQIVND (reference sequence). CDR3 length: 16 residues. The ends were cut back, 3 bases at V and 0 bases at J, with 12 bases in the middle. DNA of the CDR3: TGTGCCAGTAGTATCCCCTGGGCGAACTCTGGAAACACCATATATTTT. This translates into CASSIPWANSGNTIYF.

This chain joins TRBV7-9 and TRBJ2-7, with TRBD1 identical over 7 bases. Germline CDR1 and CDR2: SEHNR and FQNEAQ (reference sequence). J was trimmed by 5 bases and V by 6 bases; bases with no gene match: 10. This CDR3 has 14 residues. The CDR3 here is CASSHGTVGHEQYF. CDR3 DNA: TGTGCCAGCAGTCACGGGACAGTCGGCCACGAGCAGTACTTC.

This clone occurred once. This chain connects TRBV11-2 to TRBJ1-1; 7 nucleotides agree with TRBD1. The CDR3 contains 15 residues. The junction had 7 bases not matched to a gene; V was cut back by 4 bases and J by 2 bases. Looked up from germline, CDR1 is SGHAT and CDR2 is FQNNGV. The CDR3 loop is CASSWAGTANTEAFF. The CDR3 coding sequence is TGTGCCAGCAGCTGGGCCGGGACAGCCAACACTGAAGCTTTCTTT.

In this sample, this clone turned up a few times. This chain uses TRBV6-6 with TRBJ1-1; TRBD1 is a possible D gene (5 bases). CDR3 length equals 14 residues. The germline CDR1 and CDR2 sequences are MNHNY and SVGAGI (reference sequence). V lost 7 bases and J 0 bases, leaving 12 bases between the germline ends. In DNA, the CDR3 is TGTGCCAGCATCGAAGACAGCTTGAACACTGAAGCTTTCTTT. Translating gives CASIEDSLNTEAFF.

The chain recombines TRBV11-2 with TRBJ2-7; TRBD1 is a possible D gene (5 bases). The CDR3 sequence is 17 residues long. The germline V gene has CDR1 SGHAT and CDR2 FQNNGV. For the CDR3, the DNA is TGTGCCAGCAGCTTAGGGACATCCGGGCTTCTATCCTCCGAGCAGTACGTC. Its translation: CASSLGTSGLLSSEQYV.

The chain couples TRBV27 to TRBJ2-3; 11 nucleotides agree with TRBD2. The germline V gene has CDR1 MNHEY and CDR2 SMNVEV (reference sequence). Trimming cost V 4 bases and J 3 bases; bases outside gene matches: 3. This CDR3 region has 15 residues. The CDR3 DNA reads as TGTGCCAGCAGTTCATTAGCGGGAGGGACAGATACGCAGTATTTT. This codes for CASSSLAGGTDTQYF.

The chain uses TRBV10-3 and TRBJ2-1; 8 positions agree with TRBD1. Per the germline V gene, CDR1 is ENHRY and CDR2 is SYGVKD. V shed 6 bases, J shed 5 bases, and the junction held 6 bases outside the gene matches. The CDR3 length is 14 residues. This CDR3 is CAISTGGSHNEQFF. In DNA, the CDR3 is TGTGCCATCAGCACAGGGGGTTCCCACAATGAGCAGTTCTTC.

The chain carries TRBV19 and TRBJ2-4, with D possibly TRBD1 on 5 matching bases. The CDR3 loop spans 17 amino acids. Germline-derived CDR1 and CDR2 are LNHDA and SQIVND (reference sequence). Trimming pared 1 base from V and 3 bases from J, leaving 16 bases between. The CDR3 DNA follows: TGTGCCAGTAGTATAGGTGGGGCTAGGGTAGGCAAAAACATTCAGTACTTC. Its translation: CASSIGGARVGKNIQYF.

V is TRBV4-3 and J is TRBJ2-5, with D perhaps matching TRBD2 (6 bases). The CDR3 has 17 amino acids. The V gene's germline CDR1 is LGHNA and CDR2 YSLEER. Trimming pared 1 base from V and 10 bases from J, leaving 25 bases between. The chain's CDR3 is CASSQGYSSFGMEGQYF. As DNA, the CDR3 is TGCGCCAGCAGCCAAGGATACTCTAGTTTTGGGATGGAGGGCCAGTACTTC.

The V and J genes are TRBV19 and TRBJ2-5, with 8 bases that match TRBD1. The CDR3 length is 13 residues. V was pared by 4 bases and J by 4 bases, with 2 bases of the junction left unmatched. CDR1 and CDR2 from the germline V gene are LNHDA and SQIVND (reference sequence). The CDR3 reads CASSTGGVETQYF. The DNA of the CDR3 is TGTGCCAGTAGTACAGGGGGCGTAGAGACCCAGTACTTC.

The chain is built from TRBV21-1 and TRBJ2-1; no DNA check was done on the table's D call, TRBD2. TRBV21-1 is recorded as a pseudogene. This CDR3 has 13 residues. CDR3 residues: CASSMWREVEQFF. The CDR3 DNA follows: TGTGCCAGCAGCATGTGGAGGGAAGTTGAGCAGTTCTTC.

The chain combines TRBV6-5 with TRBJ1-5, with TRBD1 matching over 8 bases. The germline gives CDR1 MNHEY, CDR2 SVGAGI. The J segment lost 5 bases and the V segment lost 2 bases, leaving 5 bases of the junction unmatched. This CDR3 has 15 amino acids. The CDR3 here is CASSYLGQGHQPQHF. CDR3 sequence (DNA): TGTGCCAGCAGTTACCTCGGACAGGGACATCAGCCCCAGCATTTT.

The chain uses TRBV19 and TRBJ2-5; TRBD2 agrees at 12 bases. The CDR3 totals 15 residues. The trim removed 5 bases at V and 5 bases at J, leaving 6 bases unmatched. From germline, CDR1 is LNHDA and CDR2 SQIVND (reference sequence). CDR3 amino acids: CASSGLAGIRETQYF. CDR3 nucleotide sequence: TGTGCCAGTAGTGGACTAGCGGGAATCCGGGAGACCCAGTACTTC.

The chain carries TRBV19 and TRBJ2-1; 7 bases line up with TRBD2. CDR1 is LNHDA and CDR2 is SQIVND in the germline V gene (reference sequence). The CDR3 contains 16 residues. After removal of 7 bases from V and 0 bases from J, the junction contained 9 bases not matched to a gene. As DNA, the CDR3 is TGTGCCAGTACTAGCGGTACATTGAGCTCCTACAATGAGCAGTTCTTC. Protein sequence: CASTSGTLSSYNEQFF.

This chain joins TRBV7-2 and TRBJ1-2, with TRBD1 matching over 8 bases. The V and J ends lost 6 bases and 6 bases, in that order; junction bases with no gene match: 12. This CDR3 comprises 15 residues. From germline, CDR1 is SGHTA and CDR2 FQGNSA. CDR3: CASSRRGRGENGYTF. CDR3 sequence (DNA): TGTGCCAGCAGTCGCAGGGGGCGCGGGGAGAATGGCTACACCTTC. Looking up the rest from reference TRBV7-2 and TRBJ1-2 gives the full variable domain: GAGVSQSPSNKVTEKGKDVELRCDPISGHTALYWYRQSLGQGLEFLIYFQGNSAPDKSGLPSDRFSAERTGGSVSTLTIQRTQQEDSAVYLCASSRRGRGENGYTFGSGTRLTVV.

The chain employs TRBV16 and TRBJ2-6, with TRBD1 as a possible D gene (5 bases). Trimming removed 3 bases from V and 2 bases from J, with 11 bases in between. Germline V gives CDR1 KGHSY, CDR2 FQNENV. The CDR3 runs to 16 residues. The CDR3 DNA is TGTGCCAGCAGCCACCCAGGGCTCCCTGGGGCCAACGTCCTGACTTTC. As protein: CASSHPGLPGANVLTF.

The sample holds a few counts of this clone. The CDR3 here is CASSVRQGARTEAFF. CDR3 DNA: TGTGCCAGCAGTGTACGACAGGGGGCGAGGACTGAAGCTTTCTTT. The gene calls are TRBV6-6 and TRBJ1-1; 10 bases match TRBD1. V lost 5 bases to trimming and J lost 5 bases; unmatched junction nucleotides: 8. The germline gives CDR1 MNHNY, CDR2 SVGAGI (reference sequence). CDR3 size: 15 residues.

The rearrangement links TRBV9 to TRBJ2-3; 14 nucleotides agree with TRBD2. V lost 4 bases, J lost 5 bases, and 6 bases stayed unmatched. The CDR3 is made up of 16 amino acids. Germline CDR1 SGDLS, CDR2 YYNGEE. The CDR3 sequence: CASSPTSGRAGDTQYF. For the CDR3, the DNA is TGTGCCAGCAGCCCGACTAGCGGGAGGGCTGGAGATACGCAGTATTTT.

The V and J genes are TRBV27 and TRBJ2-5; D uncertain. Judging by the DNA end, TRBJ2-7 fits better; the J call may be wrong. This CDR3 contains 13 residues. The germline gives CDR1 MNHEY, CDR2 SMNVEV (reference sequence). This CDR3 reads CASSYGLSYEQYF. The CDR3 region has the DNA TGTGCCAGCAGTTACGGTCTCTCCTACGAGCAGTACTTC.

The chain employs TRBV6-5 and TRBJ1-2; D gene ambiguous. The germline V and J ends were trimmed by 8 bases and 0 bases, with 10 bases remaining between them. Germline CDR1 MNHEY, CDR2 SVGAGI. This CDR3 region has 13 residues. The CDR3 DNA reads TGTGCCAGCGGCTTCCAGGCTAACTATGGCTACACCTTC. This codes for CASGFQANYGYTF.

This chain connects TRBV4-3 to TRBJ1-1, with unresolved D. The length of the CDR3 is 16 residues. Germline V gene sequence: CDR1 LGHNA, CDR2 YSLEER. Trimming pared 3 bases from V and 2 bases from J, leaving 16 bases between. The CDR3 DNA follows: TGCGCCAGCAGCCATTACTCCGAGCAGGTTAACACTGAAGCTTTCTTT. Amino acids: CASSHYSEQVNTEAFF.

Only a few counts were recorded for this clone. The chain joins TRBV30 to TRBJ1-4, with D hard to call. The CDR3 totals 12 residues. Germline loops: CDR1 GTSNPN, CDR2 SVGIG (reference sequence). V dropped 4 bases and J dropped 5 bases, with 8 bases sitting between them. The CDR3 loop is CAWNIFNEKLFF. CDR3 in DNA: TGTGCCTGGAATATCTTCAATGAAAAACTGTTTTTT.

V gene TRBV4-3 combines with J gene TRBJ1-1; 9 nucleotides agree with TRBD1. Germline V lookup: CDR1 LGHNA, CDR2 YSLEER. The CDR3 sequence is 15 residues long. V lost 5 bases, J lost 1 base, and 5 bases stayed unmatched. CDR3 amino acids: CASSSGTGSNTEAFF. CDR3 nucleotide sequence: TGCGCCAGCAGCTCCGGGACAGGGTCGAACACTGAAGCTTTCTTT.

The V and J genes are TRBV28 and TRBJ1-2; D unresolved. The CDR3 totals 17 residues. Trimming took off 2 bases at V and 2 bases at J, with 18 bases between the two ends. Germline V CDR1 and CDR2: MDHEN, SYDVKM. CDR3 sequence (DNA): TGTGCCAGCAGTTTAGAGTGGGCCACTTGGGCAAACTATGGCTACACCTTC. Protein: CASSLEWATWANYGYTF.

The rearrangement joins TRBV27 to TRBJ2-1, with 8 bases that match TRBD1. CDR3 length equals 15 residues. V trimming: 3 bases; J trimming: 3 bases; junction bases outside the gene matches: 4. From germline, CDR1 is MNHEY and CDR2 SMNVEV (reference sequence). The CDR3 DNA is TGTGCCAGCAGTTTGGAGACAGGGGACTACAATGAGCAGTTCTTC. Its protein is CASSLETGDYNEQFF.

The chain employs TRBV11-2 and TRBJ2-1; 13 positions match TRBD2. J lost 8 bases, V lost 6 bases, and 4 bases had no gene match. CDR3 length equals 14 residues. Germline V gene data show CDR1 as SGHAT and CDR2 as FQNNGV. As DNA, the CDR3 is TGTGCCAGCAGAACGGGACTAGCGGGATATGAGCAGTTCTTC. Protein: CASRTGLAGYEQFF.

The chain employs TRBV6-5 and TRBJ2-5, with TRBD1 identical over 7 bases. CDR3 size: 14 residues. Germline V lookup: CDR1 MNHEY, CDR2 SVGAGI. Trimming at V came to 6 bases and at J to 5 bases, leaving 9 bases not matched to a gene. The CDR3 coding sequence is TGTGCCAGCAGACCTAGTACAGGGGTTGAGACCCAGTACTTC. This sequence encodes CASRPSTGVETQYF.